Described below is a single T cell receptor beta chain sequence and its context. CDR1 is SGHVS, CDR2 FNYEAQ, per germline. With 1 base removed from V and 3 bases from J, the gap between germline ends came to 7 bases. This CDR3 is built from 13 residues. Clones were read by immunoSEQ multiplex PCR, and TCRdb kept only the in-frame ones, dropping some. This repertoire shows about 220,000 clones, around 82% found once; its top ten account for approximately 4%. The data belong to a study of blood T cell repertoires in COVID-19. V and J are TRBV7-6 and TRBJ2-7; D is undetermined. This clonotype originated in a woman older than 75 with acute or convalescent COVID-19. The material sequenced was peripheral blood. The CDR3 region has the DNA TGTGCCAGCAGCTTAGGGGCCCGCTACGAGCAGTACTTC. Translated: CASSLGARYEQYF.